This TCR beta chain was captured in a study of cytomegalovirus exposure and HLA in healthy donors. Study overall: The approximately 720 first-cohort repertoires and the 120 or so validation repertoires shared the same platform, a later analysis reported.

Donors came from a validation cohort of about 120 subjects, distinct from the first 666-subject cohort. Sequencing used immunoSEQ multiplex PCR; TCRdb keeps in-frame clones, though not all of them. The table lists 110,000 to 150,000 clones, approximately 86% of them singletons, with around 8% in the top ten. Trimming took off 1 base at V and 10 bases at J, with 9 bases between the two ends. Germline V gene sequence: CDR1 SGHRS, CDR2 YFSETQ. The CDR3 is 12 amino acids. Overall study results and limits: Diagnosis of cytomegalovirus status made by the classifier reportedly showed high specificity and sensitivity. Later, an analysis found that TCR clusters from the first cohort tended to co-occur in the 130 or so validation repertoires.

Worth noting for this clone: The antigen remains undetermined.

The rearrangement joins TRBV5-1 to TRBJ2-1; TRBD1 might be the D (5 bases). The TCR originated in a woman younger than 35 in good health and CMV-seropositive. Material for sequencing was PBMCs. CDR3 region: CASSLSWGEQFF. CDR3 coding DNA: TGCGCCAGCAGCTTGAGTTGGGGCGAGCAGTTCTTC. Combining the CDR3 with reference TRBV5-1 and TRBJ2-1 gives the whole variable domain KAGVTQTPRYLIKTRGQQVTLSCSPISGHRSVSWYQQTPGQGLQFLFEYFSETQRNKGNFPGRFSGRQFSNSRSEMNVSTLELGDSALYLCASSLSWGEQFFGPGTRLTVL.